The sequence of this TCR beta chain was determined in a study of cytomegalovirus exposure and HLA in healthy donors. Here immunoSEQ multiplex PCR was the method, and the copy in TCRdb shows in-frame clones only, minus some. The sample yields about 160,000 clones, around four fifths seen once. Sequenced material: PBMCs. The source of this sequence is a man aged 25-45 years in good health and CMV-seropositive.

The CDR3 bases are TGCGCCAGCAGGGGACATACCTCTGATTCACCCCTCCACTTT. Its protein product is CASRGHTSDSPLHF. The chain links TRBV10-2 to TRBJ1-6; D may be TRBD1 (6 bases). The germline CDR1 and CDR2 sequences are WSHSY and SAAADI. The CDR3 covers 14 residues. Between the trimmed V and J ends, which lost 6 bases and 8 bases, there was a span of 14 bases.